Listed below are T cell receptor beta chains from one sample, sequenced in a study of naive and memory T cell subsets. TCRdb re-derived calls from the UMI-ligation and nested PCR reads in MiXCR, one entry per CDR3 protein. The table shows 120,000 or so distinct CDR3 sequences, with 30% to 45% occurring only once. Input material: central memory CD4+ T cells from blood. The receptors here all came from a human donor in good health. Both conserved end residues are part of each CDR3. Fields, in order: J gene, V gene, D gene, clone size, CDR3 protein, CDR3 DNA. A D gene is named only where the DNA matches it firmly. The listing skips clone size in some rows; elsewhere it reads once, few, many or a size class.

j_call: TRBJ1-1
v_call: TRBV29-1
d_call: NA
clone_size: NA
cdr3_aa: CSVRGRTEAFF
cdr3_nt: TGCAGCGTTCGTGGCAGGACTGAAGCTTTCTTT

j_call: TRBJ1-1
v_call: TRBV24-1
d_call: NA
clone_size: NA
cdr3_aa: CATSDLGSVRDNTESFF
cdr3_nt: TGTGCCACCAGTGATTTGGGTTCGGTTCGAGACAACACTGAATCTTTCTTT

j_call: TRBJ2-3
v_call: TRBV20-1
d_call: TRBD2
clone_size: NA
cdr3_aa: CSATRGLAVGTDTQYF
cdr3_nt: TGCAGTGCTACTCGAGGACTAGCGGTGGGCACAGATACGCAGTATTTT

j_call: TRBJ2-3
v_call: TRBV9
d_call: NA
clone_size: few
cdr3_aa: CASSTLPRDTQYF
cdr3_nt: TGTGCCAGCAGCACTTTACCAAGGGATACGCAGTATTTT

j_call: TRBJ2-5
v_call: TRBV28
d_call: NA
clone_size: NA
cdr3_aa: CASSGGVTQETQYF
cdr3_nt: TGTGCCAGCAGCGGCGGGGTCACCCAAGAGACCCAGTACTTC

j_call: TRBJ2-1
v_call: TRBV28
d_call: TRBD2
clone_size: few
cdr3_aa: CASKLAGGRLHEQFF
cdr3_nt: TGTGCCAGCAAGCTAGCGGGAGGGCGGCTTCATGAGCAGTTCTTC

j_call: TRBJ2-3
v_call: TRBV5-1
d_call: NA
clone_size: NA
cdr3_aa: CASSFGSATTDTQYF
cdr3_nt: TGCGCCAGCAGCTTCGGGAGTGCCACCACAGATACGCAGTATTTT

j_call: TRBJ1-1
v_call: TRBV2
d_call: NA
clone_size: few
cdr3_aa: CASTQTGNTEAFF
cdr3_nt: TGTGCCAGCACACAGACGGGTAACACTGAAGCTTTCTTT

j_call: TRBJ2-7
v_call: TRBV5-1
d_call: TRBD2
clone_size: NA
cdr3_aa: CASSLGLAGVEYF
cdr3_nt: TGCGCCAGCAGCTTGGGACTAGCGGGAGTAGAGTACTTC

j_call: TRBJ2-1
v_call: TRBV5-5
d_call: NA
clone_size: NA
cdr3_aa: CASSPLGGDNEQFF
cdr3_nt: TGTGCCAGCAGCCCCTTGGGTGGGGACAATGAGCAGTTCTTC

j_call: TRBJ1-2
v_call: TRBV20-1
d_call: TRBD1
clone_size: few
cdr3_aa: CSARKGQDGYTF
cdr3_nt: TGCAGTGCTAGAAAGGGACAGGATGGCTACACCTTC

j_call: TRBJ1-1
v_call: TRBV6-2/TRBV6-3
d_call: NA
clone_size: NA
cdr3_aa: CASREGGNTEAFF
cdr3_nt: TGTGCCAGCAGGGAGGGAGGAAATACTGAAGCTTTCTTT

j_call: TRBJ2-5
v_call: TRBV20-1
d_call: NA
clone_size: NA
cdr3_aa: CSARDGRGETQYF
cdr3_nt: TGCAGTGCGAGGGACGGAAGGGGAGAGACCCAGTACTTC

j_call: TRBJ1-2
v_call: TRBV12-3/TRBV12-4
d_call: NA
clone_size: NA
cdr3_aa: CASSDSGRRGGDYGYTF
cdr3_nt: TGTGCCAGCAGCGACTCGGGAAGGCGCGGGGGCGACTATGGCTACACCTTC

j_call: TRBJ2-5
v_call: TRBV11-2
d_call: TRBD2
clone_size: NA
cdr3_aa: CASSLEGGLAGRETQYF
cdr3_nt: TGTGCCAGCAGCTTAGAAGGGGGACTAGCGGGACGTGAGACCCAGTACTTC

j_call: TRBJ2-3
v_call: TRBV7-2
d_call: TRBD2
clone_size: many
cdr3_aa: CASRGGGRAADTQYF
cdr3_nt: TGTGCCAGCAGGGGCGGCGGGAGAGCCGCAGATACGCAGTATTTT

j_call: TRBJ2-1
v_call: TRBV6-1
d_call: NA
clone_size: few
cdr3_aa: CASSEEGFRANEQFF
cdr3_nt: TGTGCCAGCAGTGAAGAGGGTTTCAGGGCCAATGAGCAGTTCTTC

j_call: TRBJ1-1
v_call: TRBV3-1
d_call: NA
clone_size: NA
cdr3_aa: CASSQPTGGAEAFF
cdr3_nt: TGTGCCAGCAGCCAACCTACGGGGGGCGCGGAAGCTTTCTTT

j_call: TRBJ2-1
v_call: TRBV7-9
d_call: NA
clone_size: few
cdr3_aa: CASSDKKGQAYNEQFF
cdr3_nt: TGTGCCAGCAGCGACAAAAAGGGACAAGCGTACAATGAGCAGTTCTTC

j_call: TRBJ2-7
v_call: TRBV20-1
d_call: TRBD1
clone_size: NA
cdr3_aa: CSARNTGTGVFEQYF
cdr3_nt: TGCAGTGCCCGTAACACCGGGACAGGGGTATTCGAGCAGTACTTC

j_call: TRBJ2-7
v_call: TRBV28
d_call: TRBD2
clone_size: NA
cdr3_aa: CASSLSGSFHYEQYF
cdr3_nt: TGTGCCAGCAGTCTAAGCGGGAGCTTTCACTACGAGCAGTACTTC

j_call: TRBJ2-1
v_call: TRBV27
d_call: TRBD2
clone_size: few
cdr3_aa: CASSLLGLRFDNEQFF
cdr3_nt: TGTGCCAGCAGTTTACTGGGACTACGATTTGACAATGAGCAGTTCTTC

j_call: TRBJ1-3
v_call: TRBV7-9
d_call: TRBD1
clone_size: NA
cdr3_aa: CASSPYTGTGEDTIYF
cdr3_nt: TGTGCCAGCAGCCCCTACACCGGGACAGGGGAGGACACCATATATTTT

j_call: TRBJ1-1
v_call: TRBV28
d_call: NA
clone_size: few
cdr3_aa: CASSSSGTGQEAFF
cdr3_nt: TGTGCCAGCAGTTCGTCCGGGACGGGCCAAGAAGCTTTCTTT

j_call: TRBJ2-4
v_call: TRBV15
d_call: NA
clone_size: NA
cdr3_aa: CATREGTKNIQYF
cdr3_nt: TGTGCCACCAGGGAGGGGACCAAAAACATTCAGTACTTC

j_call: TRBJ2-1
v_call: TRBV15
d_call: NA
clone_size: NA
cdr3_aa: CATSIGQGSYNEQFF
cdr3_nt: TGTGCCACCAGCATCGGTCAGGGGTCCTACAATGAGCAGTTCTTC

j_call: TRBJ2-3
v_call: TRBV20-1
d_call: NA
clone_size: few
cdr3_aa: CSARKSRDTDTQYF
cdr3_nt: TGCAGTGCTAGGAAAAGCAGAGACACAGATACGCAGTATTTT

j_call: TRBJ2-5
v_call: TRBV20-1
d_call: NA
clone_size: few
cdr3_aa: CSAIRHSQETQYF
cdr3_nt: TGCAGTGCTATCCGGCACTCCCAAGAGACCCAGTACTTC

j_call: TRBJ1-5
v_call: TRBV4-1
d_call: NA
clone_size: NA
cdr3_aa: CASSQAQTGGTSNQPQHF
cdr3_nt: TGCGCCAGCAGCCAAGCCCAAACGGGAGGGACTAGCAATCAGCCCCAGCATTTT

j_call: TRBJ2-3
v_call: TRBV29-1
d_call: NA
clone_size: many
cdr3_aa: CSVSQTDTQYF
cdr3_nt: TGCAGCGTCTCCCAGACAGATACGCAGTATTTT

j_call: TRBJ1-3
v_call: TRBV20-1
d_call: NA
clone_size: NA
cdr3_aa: CSASSPASTGKGIYF
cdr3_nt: TGCAGTGCTAGTTCACCCGCAAGTACTGGAAAAGGCATATATTTT

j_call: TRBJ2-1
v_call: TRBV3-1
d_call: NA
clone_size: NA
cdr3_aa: CASSPIAEYYNEQFF
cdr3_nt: TGTGCCAGCAGTCCCATAGCGGAGTACTACAATGAGCAGTTCTTC

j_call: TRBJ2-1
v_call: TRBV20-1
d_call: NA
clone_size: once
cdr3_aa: CSATPRDGSYNEQFF
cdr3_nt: TGCAGTGCTACCCCCCGGGACGGCTCCTACAATGAGCAGTTCTTC

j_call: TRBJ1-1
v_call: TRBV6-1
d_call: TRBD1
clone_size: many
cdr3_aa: CASSATGGLGEAFF
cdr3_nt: TGTGCCAGCAGTGCGACAGGGGGCTTGGGTGAAGCTTTCTTT

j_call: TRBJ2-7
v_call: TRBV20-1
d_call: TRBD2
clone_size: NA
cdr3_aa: CSARVGTTGYEQYF
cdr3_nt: TGCAGTGCTAGAGTAGGGACTACCGGCTACGAGCAGTACTTC

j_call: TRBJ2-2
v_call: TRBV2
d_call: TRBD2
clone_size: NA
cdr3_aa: CASSGLAGGAGELFF
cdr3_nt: TGTGCCAGCAGTGGACTAGCGGGAGGGGCCGGGGAGCTGTTTTTT

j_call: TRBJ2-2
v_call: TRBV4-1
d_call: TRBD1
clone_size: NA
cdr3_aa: CASSREDRAGGELFF
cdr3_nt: TGCGCCAGCAGCCGAGAGGACAGGGCCGGCGGGGAGCTGTTTTTT

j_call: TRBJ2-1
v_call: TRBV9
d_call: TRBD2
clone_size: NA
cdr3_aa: CASSSGTSGRNEQFF
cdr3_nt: TGTGCCAGCAGCTCCGGGACTAGCGGTAGAAATGAGCAGTTCTTC

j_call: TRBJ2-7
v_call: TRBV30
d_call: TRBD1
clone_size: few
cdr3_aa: CAWSGTGVNEQYF
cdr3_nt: TGTGCCTGGAGCGGGACAGGGGTCAACGAGCAGTACTTC

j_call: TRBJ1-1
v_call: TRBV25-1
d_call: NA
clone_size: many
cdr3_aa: CASSEQVGGGNTEAFF
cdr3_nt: TGTGCCAGCAGTGAACAGGTTGGAGGGGGGAACACTGAAGCTTTCTTT

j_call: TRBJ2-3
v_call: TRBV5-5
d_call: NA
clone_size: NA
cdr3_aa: CASSLAIGGQSTDTQYF
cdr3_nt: TGTGCCAGCAGCTTGGCCATTGGGGGACAAAGCACAGATACGCAGTATTTT

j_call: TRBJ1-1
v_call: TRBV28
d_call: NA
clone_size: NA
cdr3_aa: CASSLLGNTEAFF
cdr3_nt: TGTGCCAGCAGTTTATTAGGGAACACTGAAGCTTTCTTT

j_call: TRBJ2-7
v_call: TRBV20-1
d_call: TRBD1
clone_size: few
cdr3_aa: CSARHRDRGGYEQYF
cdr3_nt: TGCAGTGCTAGACACCGGGACAGGGGGGGTTACGAGCAGTACTTC

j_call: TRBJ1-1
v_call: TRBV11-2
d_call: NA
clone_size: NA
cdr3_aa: CASSLPQGINRAFPGLNTEAFF
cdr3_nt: TGTGCCAGCAGCTTACCACAGGGAATTAACAGGGCATTTCCCGGATTGAACACTGAAGCTTTCTTT

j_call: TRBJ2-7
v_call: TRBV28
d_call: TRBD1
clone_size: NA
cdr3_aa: CASSLFQGAGYEQYF
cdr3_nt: TGTGCCAGCAGTTTATTTCAGGGGGCAGGGTACGAGCAGTACTTC

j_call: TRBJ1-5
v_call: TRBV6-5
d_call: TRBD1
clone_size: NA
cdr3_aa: CASGTGGNQPQHF
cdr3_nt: TGTGCCAGCGGAACAGGGGGCAATCAGCCCCAGCATTTT

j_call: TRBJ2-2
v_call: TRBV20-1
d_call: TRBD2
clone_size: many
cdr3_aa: CSAVAGGNTGELFF
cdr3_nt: TGCAGTGCCGTAGCGGGAGGGAACACCGGGGAGCTGTTTTTT

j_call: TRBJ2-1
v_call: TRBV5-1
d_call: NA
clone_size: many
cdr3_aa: CASSRDRVDEQFF
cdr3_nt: TGCGCCAGCAGTCGGGACCGCGTCGATGAGCAGTTCTTC

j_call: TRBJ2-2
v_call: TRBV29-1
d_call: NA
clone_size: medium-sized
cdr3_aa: CSVEDRGTGELFF
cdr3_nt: TGCAGCGTTGAAGACCGGGGTACCGGGGAGCTGTTTTTT

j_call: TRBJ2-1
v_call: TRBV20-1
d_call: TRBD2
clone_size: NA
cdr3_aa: CSARRPSGVNEQFF
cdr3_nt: TGCAGTGCTAGACGGCCTAGCGGTGTGAATGAGCAGTTCTTC

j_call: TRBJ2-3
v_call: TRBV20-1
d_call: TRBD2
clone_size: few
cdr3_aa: CSAGTSGSHTDTQYF
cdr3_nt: TGCAGTGCCGGGACTAGCGGGAGCCACACAGATACGCAGTATTTT

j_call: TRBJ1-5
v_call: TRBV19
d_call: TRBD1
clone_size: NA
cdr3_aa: CASSITGVMGNQPQHF
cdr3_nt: TGTGCCAGTAGTATTACAGGGGTTATGGGCAATCAGCCCCAGCATTTT

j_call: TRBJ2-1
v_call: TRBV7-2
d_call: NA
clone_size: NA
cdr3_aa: CASSSQGSYNEQFF
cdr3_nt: TGTGCCAGCAGCTCTCAAGGTTCCTACAATGAGCAGTTCTTC

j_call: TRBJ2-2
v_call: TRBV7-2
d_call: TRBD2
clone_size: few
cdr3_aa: CASSLRTSGSSTGELFF
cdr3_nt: TGTGCCAGCAGCCTGAGGACTAGCGGGTCGAGCACCGGGGAGCTGTTTTTT

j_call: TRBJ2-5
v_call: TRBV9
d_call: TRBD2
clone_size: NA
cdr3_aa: CASSLGSGRQETQYF
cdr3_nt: TGTGCCAGCAGCCTGGGGAGCGGGAGACAAGAGACCCAGTACTTC

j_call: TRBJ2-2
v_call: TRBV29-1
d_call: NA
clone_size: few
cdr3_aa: CSASAGSGELFF
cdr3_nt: TGCAGCGCGTCTGCCGGATCCGGGGAGCTGTTTTTT